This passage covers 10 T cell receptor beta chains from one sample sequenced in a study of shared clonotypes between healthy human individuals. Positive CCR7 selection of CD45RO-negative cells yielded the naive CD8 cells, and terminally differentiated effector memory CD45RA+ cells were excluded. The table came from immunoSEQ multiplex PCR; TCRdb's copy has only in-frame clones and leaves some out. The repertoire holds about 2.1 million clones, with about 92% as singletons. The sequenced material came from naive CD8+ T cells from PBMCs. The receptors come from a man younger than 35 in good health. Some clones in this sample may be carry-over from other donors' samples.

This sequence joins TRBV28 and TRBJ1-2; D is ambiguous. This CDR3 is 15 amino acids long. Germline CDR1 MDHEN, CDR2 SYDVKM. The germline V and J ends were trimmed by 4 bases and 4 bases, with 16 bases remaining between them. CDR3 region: CASSSRTDPSYGYTF. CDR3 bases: TGTGCCAGCAGTTCCAGGACGGACCCTTCCTATGGCTACACCTTC.

This CDR3 is CASSLTGRAPNEKLFF. The CDR3 DNA follows: TGTGCCAGCAGCTTAACGGGACGCGCTCCTAATGAAAAACTGTTTTTT. This chain joins TRBV7-3 and TRBJ1-4; a possible D gene is TRBD1 (5 bases). Germline CDR1 is SGHTA and CDR2 is FQGTGA. The CDR3 covers 16 residues. V was trimmed by 0 bases and J by 3 bases, leaving 11 bases between them.

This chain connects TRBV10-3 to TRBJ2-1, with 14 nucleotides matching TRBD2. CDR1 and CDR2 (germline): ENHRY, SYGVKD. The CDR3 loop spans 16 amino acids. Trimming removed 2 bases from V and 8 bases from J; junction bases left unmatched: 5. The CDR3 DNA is TGTGCCATCAGTGAGACCTCGGGACTAGCGGGAGATGAGCAGTTCTTC. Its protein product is CAISETSGLAGDEQFF.

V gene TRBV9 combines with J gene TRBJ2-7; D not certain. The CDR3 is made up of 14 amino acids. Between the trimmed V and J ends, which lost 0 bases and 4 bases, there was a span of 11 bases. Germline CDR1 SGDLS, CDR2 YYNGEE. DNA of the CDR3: TGTGCCAGCAGCGTAGGGACGGCTGATTACGAGCAGTACTTC. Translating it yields CASSVGTADYEQYF. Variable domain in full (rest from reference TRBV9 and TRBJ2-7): DSGVTQTPKHLITATGQRVTLRCSPRSGDLSVYWYQQSLDQGLQFLIQYYNGEERAKGNILERFSAQQFPDLHSELNLSSLELGDSALYFCASSVGTADYEQYFGPGTRLTVT.

In DNA, the CDR3 is TGTGCCAGCACTCCAGGGGAATTGAGTCTGGGCTACACCTTC. Its translation is CASTPGELSLGYTF. The J gene is TRBJ1-2, the V gene TRBV6-5; a possible D gene is TRBD1 (6 bases). Germline V CDR1 and CDR2: MNHEY, SVGAGI. The CDR3 is 14 residues long. Trimming pared 7 bases from V and 8 bases from J, leaving 20 bases between.

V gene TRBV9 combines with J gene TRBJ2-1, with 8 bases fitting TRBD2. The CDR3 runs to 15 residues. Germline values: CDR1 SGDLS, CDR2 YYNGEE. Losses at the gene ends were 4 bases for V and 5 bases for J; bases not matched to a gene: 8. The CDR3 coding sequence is TGTGCCAGCAGCTACGGACTAGCTGGTGACAATGAGCAGTTCTTC. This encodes CASSYGLAGDNEQFF.

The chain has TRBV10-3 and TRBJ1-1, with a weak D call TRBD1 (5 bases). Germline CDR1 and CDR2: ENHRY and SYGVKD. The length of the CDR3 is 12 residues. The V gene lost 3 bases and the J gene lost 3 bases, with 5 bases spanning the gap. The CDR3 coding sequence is TGTGCCATCAGTGACAGGGACACTGAAGCTTTCTTT. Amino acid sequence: CAISDRDTEAFF.

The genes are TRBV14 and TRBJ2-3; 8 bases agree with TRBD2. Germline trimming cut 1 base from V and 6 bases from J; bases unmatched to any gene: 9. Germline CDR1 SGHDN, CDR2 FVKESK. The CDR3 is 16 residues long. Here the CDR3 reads CASSQAGGLDLDTQYF. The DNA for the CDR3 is TGTGCCAGCAGCCAAGCGGGAGGGTTAGACCTTGATACGCAGTATTTT.

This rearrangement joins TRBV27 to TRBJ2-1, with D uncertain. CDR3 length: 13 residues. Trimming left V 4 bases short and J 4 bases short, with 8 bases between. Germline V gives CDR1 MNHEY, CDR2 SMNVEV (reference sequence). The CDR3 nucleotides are TGTGCCAGCAGTTCGGTAGCTTACAATGAGCAGTTCTTC. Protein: CASSSVAYNEQFF.

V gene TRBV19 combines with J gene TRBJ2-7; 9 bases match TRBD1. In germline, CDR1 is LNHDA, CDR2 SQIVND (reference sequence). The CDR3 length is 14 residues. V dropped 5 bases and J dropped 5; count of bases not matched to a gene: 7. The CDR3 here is CASSVLQGAHEQYF. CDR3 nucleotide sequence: TGTGCCAGTAGTGTATTACAGGGGGCCCACGAGCAGTACTTC.